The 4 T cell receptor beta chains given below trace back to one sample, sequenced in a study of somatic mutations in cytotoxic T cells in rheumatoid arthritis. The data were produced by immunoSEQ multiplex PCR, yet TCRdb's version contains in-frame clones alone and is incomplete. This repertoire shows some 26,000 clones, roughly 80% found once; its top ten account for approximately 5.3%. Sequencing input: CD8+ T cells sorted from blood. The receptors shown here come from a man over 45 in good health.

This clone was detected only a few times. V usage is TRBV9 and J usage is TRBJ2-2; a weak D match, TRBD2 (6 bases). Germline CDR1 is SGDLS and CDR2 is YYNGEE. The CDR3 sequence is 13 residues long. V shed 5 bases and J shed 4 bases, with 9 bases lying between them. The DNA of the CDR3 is TGTGCCAGCAGGGGAGGCGGCACCGGGGAGCTGTTTTTT. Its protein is CASRGGGTGELFF.

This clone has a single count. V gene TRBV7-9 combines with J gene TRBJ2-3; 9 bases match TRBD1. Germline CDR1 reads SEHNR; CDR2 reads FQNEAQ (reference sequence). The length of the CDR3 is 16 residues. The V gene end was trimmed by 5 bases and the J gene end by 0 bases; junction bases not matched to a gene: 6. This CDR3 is CASSDRDRDSTDTQYF. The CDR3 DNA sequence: TGTGCCAGCAGCGACCGGGACAGGGATAGCACAGATACGCAGTATTTT.

CDR3 sequence: CASMGDPRELFF. CDR3 DNA: TGCGCCAGCATGGGGGATCCTCGGGAGCTGTTTTTT. The chain recombines TRBV5-1 with TRBJ2-2; the D gene could be TRBD1 or TRBD2 (5 bases each). Germline V gives CDR1 SGHRS, CDR2 YFSETQ. The CDR3 consists of 12 residues. V gave up 6 bases and J gave up 9 bases, with 12 bases separating them. The whole variable domain, filled in from reference TRBV5-1 and TRBJ2-2, reads KAGVTQTPRYLIKTRGQQVTLSCSPISGHRSVSWYQQTPGQGLQFLFEYFSETQRNKGNFPGRFSGRQFSNSRSEMNVSTLELGDSALYLCASMGDPRELFFGEGSRLTVL.

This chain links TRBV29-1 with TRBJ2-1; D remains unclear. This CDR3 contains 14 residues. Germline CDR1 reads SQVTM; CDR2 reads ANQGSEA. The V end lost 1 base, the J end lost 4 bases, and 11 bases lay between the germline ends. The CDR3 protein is CSVEGFNPYNEQFF. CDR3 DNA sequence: TGCAGCGTTGAAGGCTTCAATCCATACAATGAGCAGTTCTTC.